The clone carrying this T cell receptor (beta chain) was counted between two and nine times. Its antigen is unknown. CDR1 and CDR2 (germline): SQVTM, ANQGSEA. V lost 4 bases, J lost 8 bases, and 11 bases stayed unmatched. The CDR3 is 15 amino acids. The data stem from a study of CD8+ T cells in alopecia areata. RNA extraction was followed by reverse transcription into cDNA, which acted as the sequencing template. Generated by immunoSEQ multiplex PCR, the TCRdb table keeps only in-frame clones and is missing some. The data contain 150,000 to 200,000 clones, 55% of them singletons. Findings and caveats of the study: Compared with mice, patients displayed less clear TCR sharing, possibly for HLA-related reasons.

The chain is built from TRBV29-1 and TRBJ1-2; TRBD1 matches 12 bases. The sequenced sample was CD4+ T cells sorted from blood. The receptor comes from a human donor in good health. The CDR3 coding sequence is TGCAGCGTTGCGGGGACAGGGGGCATAAAGGCCGGCTACACCTTC. Its translation: CSVAGTGGIKAGYTF.